This T cell receptor (beta chain) was sequenced for a study of blood T cells in healthy people across ages. Study-wide results and caveats: Long-lived donors exceeded aged donors in naive CD4+ cells and diversity. Diversity figures derived from one million T cells were judged to underestimate the true value.

Looked up from germline, CDR1 is SGHRS and CDR2 is YFSETQ. The ends were cut back, 4 bases at V and 12 bases at J, with 26 bases in the middle. The CDR3 contains 16 residues. Notes on this clonotype: What it recognizes is unknown.

The use of a sample-barcoded 5' primer and a J-beta primer mix characterized a second PCR of about 7 to 12 cycles. TCRdb independently ran MiXCR on the 5' RACE reads; one entry per CDR3 protein. Counted here are hundreds of thousands of distinct CDR3 sequences, about 25% occurring once; the ten biggest clones make up just under 9%. The same data also went into a second study, on T cells of mothers and their children.

The rearrangement uses TRBV5-1 and TRBJ2-1; a possible D gene is TRBD1 (7 bases). Material for sequencing was blood. The receptor was isolated from a boy under 18 in good health. The CDR3 spells CASSRILAGGSQSQFF. The DNA for the CDR3 is TGCGCCAGCAGCCGAATACTAGCAGGGGGGAGCCAGTCGCAGTTCTTC.